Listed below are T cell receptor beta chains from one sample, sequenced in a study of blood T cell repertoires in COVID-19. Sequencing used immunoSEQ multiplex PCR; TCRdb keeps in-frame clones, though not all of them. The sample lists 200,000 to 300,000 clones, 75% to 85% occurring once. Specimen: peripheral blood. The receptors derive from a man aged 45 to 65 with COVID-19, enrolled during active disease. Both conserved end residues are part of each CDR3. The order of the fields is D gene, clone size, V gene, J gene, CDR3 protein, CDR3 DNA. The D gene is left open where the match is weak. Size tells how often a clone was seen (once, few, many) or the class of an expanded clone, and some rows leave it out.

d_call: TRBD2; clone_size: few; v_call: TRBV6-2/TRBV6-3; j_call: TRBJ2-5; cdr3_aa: CASRPGLAGVLKTQYF; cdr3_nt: TGTGCCAGCAGACCTGGACTAGCGGGGGTGTTAAAGACCCAGTACTTC
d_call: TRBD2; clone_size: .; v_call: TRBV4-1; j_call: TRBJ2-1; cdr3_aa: CASSLEIGLAGNEQFF; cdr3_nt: TGCGCCAGCAGCCTTGAAATCGGACTAGCCGGGAATGAGCAGTTCTTC
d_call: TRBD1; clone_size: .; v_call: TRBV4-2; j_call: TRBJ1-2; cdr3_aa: CASSQEGGEGGYTF; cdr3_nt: TGTGCCAGCAGCCAAGAAGGGGGCGAGGGTGGCTACACCTTC
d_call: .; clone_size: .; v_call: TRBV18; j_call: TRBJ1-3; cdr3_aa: CASSQWALSGNTIYF; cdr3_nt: TGTGCCAGCTCCCAGTGGGCCCTCTCTGGAAACACCATATATTTT
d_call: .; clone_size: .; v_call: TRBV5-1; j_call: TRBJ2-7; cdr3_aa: CASSLVGGDYEQYF; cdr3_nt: TGCGCCAGCAGCTTGGTCGGGGGAGACTACGAGCAGTACTTC
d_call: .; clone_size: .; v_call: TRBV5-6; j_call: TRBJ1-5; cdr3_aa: CASSLLRGSQPQHF; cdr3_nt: TGTGCCAGCAGCTTGTTAAGGGGTAGTCAGCCCCAGCATTTT
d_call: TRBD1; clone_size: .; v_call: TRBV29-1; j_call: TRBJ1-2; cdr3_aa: CSVGQGRYGYTF; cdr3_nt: TGCAGCGTCGGACAGGGGCGCTATGGCTACACCTTC
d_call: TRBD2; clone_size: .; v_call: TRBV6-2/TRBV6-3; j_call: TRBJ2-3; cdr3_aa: CASSGTSGGTDTQYF; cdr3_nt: TGTGCCAGCAGCGGGACTAGCGGGGGGACAGATACGCAGTATTTT
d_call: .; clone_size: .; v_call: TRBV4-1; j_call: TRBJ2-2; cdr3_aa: CASSQLTGELFF; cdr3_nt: TGCGCCAGCAGCCAATTAACCGGGGAGCTGTTTTTT
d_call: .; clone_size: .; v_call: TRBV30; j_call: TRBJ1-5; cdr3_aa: CAWSAQLNQPQHF; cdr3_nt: TGTGCCTGGAGCGCCCAACTCAATCAGCCCCAGCATTTT
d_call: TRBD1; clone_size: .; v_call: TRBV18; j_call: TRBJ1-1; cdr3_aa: CASSQGQTTEAFF; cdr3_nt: TGTGCCAGCTCCCAGGGACAGACCACTGAAGCTTTCTTT
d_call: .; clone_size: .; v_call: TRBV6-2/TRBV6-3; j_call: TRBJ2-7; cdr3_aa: CASSPLRAGAGRHEQYF; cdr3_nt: TGTGCCAGCAGTCCATTGCGGGCCGGAGCGGGCCGTCACGAGCAGTACTTC
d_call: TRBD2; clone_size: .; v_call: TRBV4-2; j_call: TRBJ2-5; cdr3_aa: CASSLSGGSQETQYF; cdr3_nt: TGTGCCAGCAGCCTTTCGGGGGGATCGCAGGAGACCCAGTACTTC
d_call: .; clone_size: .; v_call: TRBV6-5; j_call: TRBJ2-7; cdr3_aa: CASSYYPRGYEQYF; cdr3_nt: TGTGCCAGCAGTTACTATCCCAGGGGATACGAGCAGTACTTC
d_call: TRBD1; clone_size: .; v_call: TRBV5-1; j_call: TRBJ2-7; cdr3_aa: CASSLGGQGGDEQYF; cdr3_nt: TGCGCCAGCAGCTTGGGAGGACAGGGTGGGGACGAGCAGTACTTC
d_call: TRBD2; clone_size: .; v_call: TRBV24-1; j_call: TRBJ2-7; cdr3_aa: CATSDSGGPSYEQYF; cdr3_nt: TGTGCCACCAGTGATTCGGGGGGACCCTCCTACGAGCAGTACTTC
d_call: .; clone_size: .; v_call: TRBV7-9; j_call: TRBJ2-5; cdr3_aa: CASSSNYRVMETQYF; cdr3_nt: TGTGCCAGCAGCTCAAATTACAGGGTTATGGAGACCCAGTACTTC
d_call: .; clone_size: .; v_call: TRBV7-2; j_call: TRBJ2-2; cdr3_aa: CASSTRVTGELFF; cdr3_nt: TGTGCCAGCAGCACCAGGGTTACCGGGGAGCTGTTTTTT
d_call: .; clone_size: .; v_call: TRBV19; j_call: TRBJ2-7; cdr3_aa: CASSIDRFYEQYF; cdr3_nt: TGTGCCAGTAGTATAGACAGATTCTACGAGCAGTACTTC